This T cell receptor (beta chain) comes out of a study of T-cell reconstitution after alpha-beta-depleted transplantation in children. Study results and limitations: T-cell numbers and diversity, one year after transplant, stemmed largely from T cells that were newly produced. Reportedly, roughly two months post-transplant, alpha-beta T cells arose from several hundred expanded graft clones.

TCRbeta library preparation incorporated unique molecular identifiers. TCRdb re-called the PCR reads with MiXCR, one entry per CDR3 protein. Among 450,000 to 600,000 distinct CDR3 sequences listed, approximately 13% were seen once. This CDR3 is 13 amino acids long. V lost 5 bases, J lost 6 bases, and 11 bases lay in between. Germline assignment: CDR1 SNHLY and CDR2 FYNNEI. A note on this clonotype: Its antigen is still unknown.

The sequence was obtained from a male patient younger than 18 who had a stem cell transplant for acute myeloid leukemia, so the T cells may come from the graft donor. Material: PBMCs, mostly from graft donor cells, obtained 360 days after TCRalphabeta/CD19-depleted stem cell transplant. The chain is built from TRBV2 and TRBJ2-1; D not resolved. The CDR3 nucleotides are TGTGCCAGCAGTTCCGGGTCTGTCAATGAGCAGTTCTTC. It translates to CASSSGSVNEQFF.